This T cell receptor beta chain was profiled in a study of blood T cell repertoires in COVID-19. Assay: immunoSEQ multiplex PCR; the TCRdb copy retains only in-frame clones and omits some. The sample records about 150,000 clones, about 90% being singletons. Germline V CDR1 and CDR2: KGHDR, SFDVKD. Trimming cost V 7 bases and J 3 bases, with 11 bases left between them. The CDR3 sequence is 13 residues long. The TCR sequence derives from a woman between 50 and 59 years old who had recovered from COVID-19. The chain is built from TRBV24-1 and TRBJ1-1; D remains unclear. Specimen: PBMCs or T cells enriched from blood (not recorded which). The DNA of the CDR3 is TGTGCCACCAGGGAGGCGCGCGACACTGAAGCTTTCTTT. Its translation is CATREARDTEAFF.